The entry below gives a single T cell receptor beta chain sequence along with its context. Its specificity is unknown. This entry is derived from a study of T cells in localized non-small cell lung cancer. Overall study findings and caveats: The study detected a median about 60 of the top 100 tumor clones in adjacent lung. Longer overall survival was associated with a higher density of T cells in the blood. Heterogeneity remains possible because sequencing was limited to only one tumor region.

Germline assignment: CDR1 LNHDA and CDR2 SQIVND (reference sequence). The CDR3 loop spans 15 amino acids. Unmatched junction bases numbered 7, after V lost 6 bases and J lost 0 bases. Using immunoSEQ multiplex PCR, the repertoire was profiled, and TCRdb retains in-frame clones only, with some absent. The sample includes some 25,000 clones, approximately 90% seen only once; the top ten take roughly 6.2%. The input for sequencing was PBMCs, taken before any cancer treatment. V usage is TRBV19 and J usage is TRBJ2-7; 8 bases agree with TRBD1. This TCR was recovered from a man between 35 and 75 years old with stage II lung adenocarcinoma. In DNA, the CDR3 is TGTGCCAGTAGCCCAGGGACAGGCTCCTCCTACGAGCAGTACTTC. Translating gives CASSPGTGSSYEQYF.